A selection of T cell receptor beta chains follows, all from one sample in a study of cytomegalovirus exposure and HLA in healthy donors. Produced via immunoSEQ multiplex PCR; TCRdb's table is partial and in-frame only. The table records 150,000 to 200,000 clones, roughly 80% of them present only once. The sequenced sample consisted of PBMCs. Source of these receptors: a man younger than 40 in good health and CMV-seronegative. The CDR3 runs from the conserved cysteine through the conserved F or W. D genes are given only for firm matches. Some rows mark clone size as missing; the rest say once, few, many or name a class of expanded clone.

clone_size: few
d_call: TRBD1
j_call: TRBJ1-1
v_call: TRBV27
cdr3_nt: TGTGCCAGCAGGACAGGGGGGGCTGAAGCTTTCTTT
cdr3_aa: CASRTGGAEAFF

clone_size: .
d_call: TRBD2
j_call: TRBJ2-7
v_call: TRBV28
cdr3_nt: TGTGCCAGCAGCCGACTAGCGGGTGGAGTGAATTACTTC
cdr3_aa: CASSRLAGGVNYF

clone_size: .
d_call: .
j_call: TRBJ1-2
v_call: TRBV4-1
cdr3_nt: TGCGCCAGCAGCCAAGCCCTCAGCGATGGCTACACCTTC
cdr3_aa: CASSQALSDGYTF

clone_size: .
d_call: .
j_call: TRBJ2-1
v_call: TRBV9
cdr3_nt: TGTGCCAGCAGCGTAGCTCAGGGTGGTAGGAATGAGCAGTTCTTC
cdr3_aa: CASSVAQGGRNEQFF

clone_size: .
d_call: .
j_call: TRBJ2-1
v_call: TRBV9
cdr3_nt: TGTGCCAGCAGCGTCCCAGGTGGATACAATGAGCAGTTCTTC
cdr3_aa: CASSVPGGYNEQFF

clone_size: .
d_call: .
j_call: TRBJ1-1
v_call: TRBV18
cdr3_nt: TGTGCCAGCTCACCCGGAGCGGCAGAAGCTTTCTTT
cdr3_aa: CASSPGAAEAFF

clone_size: .
d_call: .
j_call: TRBJ2-7
v_call: TRBV9
cdr3_nt: TGTGCCAGCAGCGTTGGGCCGTGGGACGAGCAGTACTTC
cdr3_aa: CASSVGPWDEQYF

clone_size: .
d_call: .
j_call: TRBJ2-3
v_call: TRBV30
cdr3_nt: TGTGCCTGGCAAACCGCTAAGGATACGCAGTATTTT
cdr3_aa: CAWQTAKDTQYF

clone_size: .
d_call: .
j_call: TRBJ1-1
v_call: TRBV25-1
cdr3_nt: TGTGCCAGCAGTGAATCTTTTACTCGGACAGTGGAGGCTGAAGCTTTCTTT
cdr3_aa: CASSESFTRTVEAEAFF

clone_size: .
d_call: TRBD2
j_call: TRBJ2-7
v_call: TRBV5-6
cdr3_nt: TGTGCCAGCAGCCTCAGGACTAGTTACGAGCAGTACTTC
cdr3_aa: CASSLRTSYEQYF

clone_size: few
d_call: .
j_call: TRBJ1-1
v_call: TRBV29-1
cdr3_nt: TGCAGCGTTGAAGAGACAGGGAACACTGAAGCTTTCTTT
cdr3_aa: CSVEETGNTEAFF

clone_size: .
d_call: TRBD1
j_call: TRBJ2-7
v_call: TRBV6-1
cdr3_nt: TGTGCCAGCAGCAGACAGGGAACCCACGAGCAGTACTTC
cdr3_aa: CASSRQGTHEQYF

clone_size: .
d_call: .
j_call: TRBJ2-1
v_call: TRBV20-1
cdr3_nt: TGCAGTGCTAGACAGACCCCAGGGCAGTTCTTC
cdr3_aa: CSARQTPGQFF

clone_size: .
d_call: TRBD2
j_call: TRBJ2-1
v_call: TRBV15
cdr3_nt: TGTGCCACCAGCAGAGATCTGGCGGGAGGTAGGAATGAGCAGTTCTTC
cdr3_aa: CATSRDLAGGRNEQFF

clone_size: .
d_call: .
j_call: TRBJ1-1
v_call: TRBV9
cdr3_nt: TGTGCCAGCAGGGAGGGGCGTAACACTGAAGCTTTCTTT
cdr3_aa: CASREGRNTEAFF

clone_size: once
d_call: .
j_call: TRBJ1-2
v_call: TRBV5-5
cdr3_nt: TGTGCCAGCAGCTTGGTAACAGGGATCTATGGCTACACCTTC
cdr3_aa: CASSLVTGIYGYTF

clone_size: once
d_call: .
j_call: TRBJ1-1
v_call: TRBV29-1
cdr3_nt: TGCAGCGTTGCAGGAACAGGGCTGAACACTGAAGCTTTCTTT
cdr3_aa: CSVAGTGLNTEAFF

clone_size: few
d_call: .
j_call: TRBJ2-5
v_call: TRBV19
cdr3_nt: TGTGCCAGTAGGTCCTCAGGAGAGACCCAGTACTTC
cdr3_aa: CASRSSGETQYF

clone_size: few
d_call: .
j_call: TRBJ1-5
v_call: TRBV5-8
cdr3_nt: TGTGCCAGCAGCTTGCCGGGGATCGAGCCCCAGCATTTT
cdr3_aa: CASSLPGIEPQHF

clone_size: .
d_call: .
j_call: TRBJ2-5
v_call: TRBV5-1
cdr3_nt: TGCGCCAGTAGGGACTCCGGAGAGACCCAGTACTTC
cdr3_aa: CASRDSGETQYF

clone_size: .
d_call: TRBD1
j_call: TRBJ2-4
v_call: TRBV27
cdr3_nt: TGTGCCAGCAGTAGGGGGCTTGGAAACATTCAGTACTTC
cdr3_aa: CASSRGLGNIQYF

clone_size: .
d_call: TRBD1
j_call: TRBJ2-7
v_call: TRBV7-2
cdr3_nt: TGTGCCAGCAGCTTGCAGGGGGACTCCTACGAGCAGTACTTC
cdr3_aa: CASSLQGDSYEQYF

clone_size: .
d_call: TRBD2
j_call: TRBJ2-2
v_call: TRBV19
cdr3_nt: TGTGCCACCCGGACTAGCGGGAGTTACACCGGGGAGCTGTTTTTT
cdr3_aa: CATRTSGSYTGELFF

clone_size: few
d_call: TRBD2
j_call: TRBJ2-2
v_call: TRBV7-2
cdr3_nt: TGTGCCAGCAGCTCCCTAGCGGGAGCGAACACCGGGGAGCTGTTTTTT
cdr3_aa: CASSSLAGANTGELFF

clone_size: few
d_call: .
j_call: TRBJ2-2
v_call: TRBV7-9
cdr3_nt: TGTGCCAGCAGCTTAAGGGAGACCGGGGAGCTGTTTTTT
cdr3_aa: CASSLRETGELFF

clone_size: once
d_call: .
j_call: TRBJ2-5
v_call: TRBV25-1
cdr3_nt: TGTGCCAGCAGTGAATACCCCGAGAGGGACACGTCTCAAGAGACCCAGTACTTC
cdr3_aa: CASSEYPERDTSQETQYF

clone_size: .
d_call: TRBD2
j_call: TRBJ2-7
v_call: TRBV14
cdr3_nt: TGTGCCAGCAGCCAAGATGTAAGACTAGCCTTCTACGAGCAGTACTTC
cdr3_aa: CASSQDVRLAFYEQYF

clone_size: .
d_call: TRBD1
j_call: TRBJ1-2
v_call: TRBV20-1
cdr3_nt: TGCAGTGAAGAGGGGACAGGAGCCTTC
cdr3_aa: CSEEGTGAF

clone_size: .
d_call: TRBD1
j_call: TRBJ2-5
v_call: TRBV19
cdr3_nt: TGTGCCAGTAGTGCCAGACAGGGTCGCGAGACCCAGTACTTC
cdr3_aa: CASSARQGRETQYF